These 28 T cell receptor beta chains were all obtained from the same sample, sequenced in a study of Ad26.COV2.S vaccination and SARS-CoV-2 variants. Clones were sequenced by immunoSEQ multiplex PCR, and TCRdb holds only the in-frame ones, with some missing. The sample carries approximately 420,000 clones, more than 75% recorded once. Treatment specified: about 20 received Ad26.COV2.S at low or high dose, single or two shots; 5 received placebo; per-sample allocation not given. Sampling took place 63 days after the first vaccine or placebo injection. This specimen was peripheral blood, taken in a trial of Ad26.COV2.S vaccine versus placebo. The source of these receptors is a person between 18 and 60 years old who received the Ad26.COV2.S COVID-19 vaccine or a placebo.

The chain carries TRBV6-5 and TRBJ2-7; TRBD1 matches 7 bases. With V trimmed by 6 bases and J by 1 base, 6 bases remained unmatched. Germline CDR1 reads MNHEY; CDR2 reads SVGAGI. This CDR3 is built from 14 residues. The CDR3 region is CASSSQGVSYEQYF. CDR3 in DNA: TGTGCCAGCAGCTCTCAGGGGGTATCCTACGAGCAGTACTTC.

The count of this clone is one. This rearrangement joins TRBV28 to TRBJ1-1; possibly TRBD1 for D (5 bases). The germline V gene has CDR1 MDHEN and CDR2 SYDVKM. The CDR3 is 13 amino acids. Trimming took 2 bases from V and 8 from J, leaving 12 bases between them. The CDR3 sequence is CASSLVRGTEAFF. DNA for the CDR3: TGTGCCAGCAGTTTAGTTAGGGGTACAGAAGCTTTCTTT.

The chain has TRBV5-1 and TRBJ2-5; 7 bases are a match to TRBD1. Germline V gene data show CDR1 as SGHRS and CDR2 as YFSETQ. V shed 2 bases and J 4 bases; nucleotides not matched to a gene: 8. The CDR3 spans 15 residues. The CDR3 DNA is TGCGCCAGCAGCTTCCGTCGAGGGGGCACAGAGACCCAGTACTTC. The encoded protein is CASSFRRGGTETQYF.

V is TRBV5-1 and J is TRBJ2-3; the D is unclear. The V end lost 0 bases, the J end lost 4 bases, and 9 bases lay between the germline ends. The germline CDR1 and CDR2 sequences are SGHRS and YFSETQ. The length of the CDR3 is 14 residues. The DNA for the CDR3 is TGCGCCAGCAGCTTGGTACCCGTCGCAGATACGCAGTATTTT. It encodes CASSLVPVADTQYF.

CDR3: CASSDGTASSPLHF. CDR3 DNA: TGTGCCAGCAGTGACGGGACAGCAAGTTCACCCCTCCACTTT. This sequence joins TRBV2 and TRBJ1-6; 7 bases are a match to TRBD1. V dropped 3 bases and J dropped 9; count of bases not matched to a gene: 5. The CDR3 totals 14 residues. Germline CDR1 and CDR2: SNHLY and FYNNEI.

V usage is TRBV30 and J usage is TRBJ2-4; TRBD2 matches at 8 bases. V lost 3 bases to trimming and J lost 2 bases; unmatched junction nucleotides: 6. Germline-derived CDR1 and CDR2 are GTSNPN and SVGIG (reference sequence). This CDR3 comprises 15 residues. The CDR3 sequence: CAWSPGGGSKNIQYF. Here the CDR3 DNA reads TGTGCCTGGAGCCCCGGCGGGGGGTCCAAAAACATTCAGTACTTC.

This chain uses TRBV18 with TRBJ2-4; D may be TRBD1 (5 bases). The CDR3 loop spans 14 amino acids. Germline-derived CDR1 and CDR2 are KGHSH and LQKENI. V was trimmed by 3 bases and J by 11 bases, leaving 17 bases between them. In DNA, the CDR3 is TGTGCCAGCTCACCGTCAGGGTCTTCTCAAGTTCAGTACTTC. It encodes CASSPSGSSQVQYF.

The chain recombines TRBV19 with TRBJ2-1; D remains unclear. Germline values: CDR1 LNHDA, CDR2 SQIVND (reference sequence). Trimming pared 4 bases from V and 0 bases from J, leaving 13 bases between. This CDR3 has 16 amino acids. DNA of the CDR3: TGTGCCAGTAGTAGATCACACGAGAGCTCCTACAATGAGCAGTTCTTC. Translation gives CASSRSHESSYNEQFF. The entire variable domain, with the rest obtained from reference TRBV19 and TRBJ2-1, is as follows: DGGITQSPKYLFRKEGQNVTLSCEQNLNHDAMYWYRQDPGQGLRLIYYSQIVNDFQKGDIAEGYSVSREKKESFPLTVTSAQKNPTAFYLCASSRSHESSYNEQFFGPGTRLTVL.

The genes are TRBV2 and TRBJ1-3; D not resolved. Deletions cut 4 bases from V and 4 bases from J, with 8 bases between. This CDR3 is built from 13 residues. Per germline, CDR1 SNHLY and CDR2 FYNNEI. The CDR3 region is CASSVDQGNTIYF. The CDR3 DNA is TGTGCCAGCAGTGTAGACCAGGGAAACACCATATATTTT.

The rearrangement uses TRBV9 and TRBJ1-6; 9 positions agree with TRBD1. From germline, CDR1 is SGDLS and CDR2 YYNGEE. The CDR3 is made up of 15 amino acids. The J segment lost 7 bases and the V segment lost 1 base, leaving 3 bases of the junction unmatched. The CDR3 DNA is TGTGCCAGCAGCGTACTCGGGACAGGGAATTCACCCCTCCACTTT. As protein: CASSVLGTGNSPLHF.

The genes are TRBV10-3 and TRBJ2-2, with TRBD1 identical over 7 bases. CDR1 is ENHRY, CDR2 SYGVKD, per germline. After removal of 7 bases from V and 4 bases from J, the junction contained 6 bases not matched to a gene. This CDR3 contains 14 residues. For the CDR3, the DNA is TGTGCCATCACGGGGACAGAGGGCACCGGGGAGCTGTTTTTT. Translation: CAITGTEGTGELFF.

The rearrangement uses TRBV4-1 and TRBJ1-2; 10 nucleotides agree with TRBD1. Losses at the gene ends were 0 bases for V and 4 bases for J; bases not matched to a gene: 8. This CDR3 comprises 17 residues. The germline V gene encodes CDR1 MGHRA and CDR2 YSYEKL. The CDR3 spells CASSQEVGGTGAYGYTF. For the CDR3, the DNA is TGCGCCAGCAGCCAAGAGGTAGGAGGGACAGGGGCCTATGGCTACACCTTC.

The CDR3 DNA sequence: TGTGCCAGCAGCTCGAGGTCCCAGGGTCCCTCATCGTTGGGCGAGCAGTACTTC. Amino acids: CASSSRSQGPSSLGEQYF. The rearrangement links TRBV7-9 to TRBJ2-7; the D gene is possibly TRBD1 (5 bases). The CDR3 length is 18 residues. Germline values: CDR1 SEHNR, CDR2 FQNEAQ (reference sequence). The V and J ends lost 4 bases and 6 bases respectively, with 28 bases between them.

V is TRBV6-2 or TRBV6-3 and J is TRBJ2-7, with 10 bases lining up with TRBD1. V was pared by 4 bases and J by 5 bases, with 8 bases of the junction left unmatched. The germline V gene encodes CDR1 MNHEY and CDR2 SVGEGT. The CDR3 covers 15 residues. CDR3 sequence (DNA): TGTGCCAGCAGTTCCCCGGGACAGGGGATGAACGAGCAGTACTTC. Translated: CASSSPGQGMNEQYF.

V gene TRBV19 combines with J gene TRBJ2-7; possibly TRBD2 for D (5 bases). The CDR3 has 16 amino acids. Germline V CDR1 and CDR2: LNHDA, SQIVND (reference sequence). Trimming took off 5 bases at V and 2 bases at J, with 19 bases between the two ends. The CDR3 region is CASSSRLTAEAYEQYF. CDR3 nucleotide sequence: TGTGCCAGTAGTTCACGACTCACAGCGGAGGCCTACGAGCAGTACTTC.

The rearrangement uses TRBV6-5 and TRBJ1-1; D is ambiguous. Germline V gives CDR1 MNHEY, CDR2 SVGAGI. The V and J ends lost 3 bases and 5 bases respectively, with 13 bases between them. This CDR3 region has 14 residues. As DNA, the CDR3 is TGTGCCAGCAGTTATGGTCCCGGAGGAACTGAAGCTTTCTTT. Translating it yields CASSYGPGGTEAFF.

The chain is built from TRBV4-3 and TRBJ2-7; a possible D gene is TRBD2 (5 bases). This CDR3 is 15 amino acids long. The V gene lost 1 base and the J gene lost 3 bases, with 13 bases spanning the gap. CDR1 and CDR2 (germline): LGHNA, YSLEER. CDR3 protein: CASSQGEGPYYEQYF. In DNA form, the CDR3 reads TGCGCCAGCAGCCAAGGTGAGGGCCCATACTACGAGCAGTACTTC.

The chain recombines TRBV11-2 with TRBJ2-5; 10 bases line up with TRBD2. J gave up 3 bases and V 1 base, and 5 bases lay outside the gene matches. The CDR3 loop spans 16 amino acids. CDR1 and CDR2 from the germline V gene are SGHAT and FQNNGV. DNA of the CDR3: TGTGCCAGCAGCTTAGTTTCACTAGCGGGGAAAGAGACCCAGTACTTC. Amino acid sequence: CASSLVSLAGKETQYF.

This clone has a single count. The chain employs TRBV11-2 and TRBJ2-5; D is uncertain. The CDR3 is 14 residues long. The V gene lost 5 bases and the J gene lost 7 bases, with 17 bases spanning the gap. CDR1 is SGHAT and CDR2 is FQNNGV in the germline V gene. Here the CDR3 reads CASSPVAESRTQYF. DNA of the CDR3: TGTGCCAGCAGCCCGGTCGCGGAGTCTCGGACCCAGTACTTC. Full variable domain (outside the CDR3, taken from reference TRBV11-2 and TRBJ2-5): EAGVAQSPRYKIIEKRQSVAFWCNPISGHATLYWYQQILGQGPKLLIQFQNNGVVDDSQLPKDRFSAERLKGVDSTLKIQPAKLEDSAVYLCASSPVAESRTQYFGPGTRLLVL.

The V gene is TRBV9, the J gene TRBJ1-5; D call uncertain. Germline assignment: CDR1 SGDLS and CDR2 YYNGEE. The V end lost 3 bases, the J end lost 1 base, and 8 bases lay between the germline ends. The length of the CDR3 is 14 residues. The CDR3 DNA sequence: TGTGCCAGCAGCGAGGGCTTAAGCAATCAGCCCCAGCATTTT. Translating it yields CASSEGLSNQPQHF. Together with reference TRBV9 and TRBJ1-5, the CDR3 gives the full variable domain: DSGVTQTPKHLITATGQRVTLRCSPRSGDLSVYWYQQSLDQGLQFLIQYYNGEERAKGNILERFSAQQFPDLHSELNLSSLELGDSALYFCASSEGLSNQPQHFGDGTRLSIL.

V and J are TRBV7-2 and TRBJ2-1; D call uncertain. The CDR3 is 15 amino acids. Per the germline V gene, CDR1 is SGHTA and CDR2 is FQGNSA. V was pared by 0 bases and J by 8 bases, with 14 bases between. The CDR3 is CASSLAGISEDEQFF. The CDR3 nucleotides are TGTGCCAGCAGCTTAGCGGGAATCTCTGAAGATGAGCAGTTCTTC.

The rearrangement joins TRBV18 to TRBJ1-1, with D perhaps TRBD1 (5 bases). The CDR3 loop spans 13 amino acids. CDR1 and CDR2 from the germline V gene are KGHSH and LQKENI. V was trimmed by 4 bases and J by 7 bases, leaving 13 bases between them. The DNA for the CDR3 is TGTGCCAGCTCACTACTTGGGACGGATGAAGCTTTCTTT. Translation gives CASSLLGTDEAFF.

This clone was observed once. The rearrangement links TRBV11-3 to TRBJ1-4; D is undetermined. The CDR3 covers 17 residues. Germline CDR1 and CDR2: SGHNT and YENEEA. With 2 bases removed from V and 7 bases from J, the gap between germline ends came to 20 bases. The CDR3 spells CASSLPRAVRLGEKLFF. Written as DNA, the CDR3 is TGTGCCAGCAGCTTACCCCGAGCTGTACGTCTGGGTGAAAAACTGTTTTTT.

The gene calls are TRBV12-3 or TRBV12-4 and TRBJ2-7; the match to TRBD1 covers 9 bases. V gave up 5 bases and J gave up 5 bases; unmatched junction bases: 4. This CDR3 spans 13 amino acids. For the CDR3, the DNA is TGTGCCAGCAGTCCGGGACAGGGCCACGAGCAGTACTTC. Residues: CASSPGQGHEQYF.

The rearrangement joins TRBV16 to TRBJ1-5, with D perhaps TRBD1 (5 bases). V was trimmed by 0 bases and J by 6 bases, leaving 12 bases between them. The CDR3 covers 15 residues. Germline V lookup: CDR1 KGHSY, CDR2 FQNENV. The CDR3 here is CASSQSRGQTQPQHF. CDR3 sequence (DNA): TGTGCCAGCAGCCAATCAAGGGGCCAAACTCAGCCCCAGCATTTT.

The chain joins TRBV9 to TRBJ2-5; 10 positions agree with TRBD2. The CDR3 covers 16 residues. Germline V gives CDR1 SGDLS, CDR2 YYNGEE. V lost 6 bases and J lost 7; bases outside the gene matches: 15. CDR3 in amino acids: CASTAERGGRIGTQYF. The CDR3 nucleotides are TGTGCCAGCACCGCAGAGCGGGGGGGCCGGATCGGGACCCAGTACTTC.

V is TRBV7-8 and J is TRBJ2-1, with D possibly being TRBD2 (5 bases). Trimming stripped 1 base from V and 10 bases from J, with 11 bases between. Germline CDR1 reads SGHVS; CDR2 reads FQNEAQ. This CDR3 region has 13 residues. CDR3 bases: TGTGCCAGCAGCTTAGGGAGGACGGGAGAGCAGTTCTTC. Translating gives CASSLGRTGEQFF.

The chain has TRBV2 and TRBJ2-5; TRBD2 is a possible D gene (6 bases). V shed 8 bases and J shed 9 bases, with 25 bases lying between them. The germline CDR1 and CDR2 sequences are SNHLY and FYNNEI. CDR3 length: 15 amino acids. The CDR3 loop reads CASLAFGQDGEAQYF. As DNA, the CDR3 is TGTGCCAGCTTGGCCTTTGGGCAGGATGGGGAGGCCCAGTACTTC.